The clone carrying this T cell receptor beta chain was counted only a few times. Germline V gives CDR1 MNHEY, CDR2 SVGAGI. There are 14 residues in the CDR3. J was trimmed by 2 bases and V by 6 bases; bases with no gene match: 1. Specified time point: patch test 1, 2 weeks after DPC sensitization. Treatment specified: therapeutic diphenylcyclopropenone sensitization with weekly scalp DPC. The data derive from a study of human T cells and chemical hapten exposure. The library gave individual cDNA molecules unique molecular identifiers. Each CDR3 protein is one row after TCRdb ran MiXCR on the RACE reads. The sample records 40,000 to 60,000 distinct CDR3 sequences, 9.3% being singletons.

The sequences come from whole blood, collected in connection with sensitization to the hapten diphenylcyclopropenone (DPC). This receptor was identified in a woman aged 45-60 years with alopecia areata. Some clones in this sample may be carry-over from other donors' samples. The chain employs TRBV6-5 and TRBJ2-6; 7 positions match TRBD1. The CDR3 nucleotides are TGTGCCAGCAGCCAGGGGGCTGGGGCCAACGTCCTGACTTTC. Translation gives CASSQGAGANVLTF.